This record looks at one T cell receptor beta chain sequence and its context. The antigen is unknown. The data are from a study of vaccination effects on CD4 cells after COVID-19. Using viral peptide pools, the ViraFEST assay grew out antigen-specific CD4+ T cells prior to sequencing. Cultured cells yielded isolated CD4+ T cells after approximately nine days. This person's SARS-CoV-2 infection, confirmed by PCR, occurred between March and December 2020. Cultures given an HIV-1 Nef peptide pool acted as the negative control. Cultures got half-medium changes with IL-2 on days 3 and 7. Study-wide results and caveats: Among infection- and vaccine-induced clones, marked clonal contraction occurred late after vaccination.

Germline V gene lookup returns CDR1 SGHVS and CDR2 FNYEAQ. V was pared by 5 bases and J by 9 bases, with 6 bases of the junction left unmatched. This CDR3 region has 14 residues. Sequencing used immunoSEQ multiplex PCR; TCRdb keeps in-frame clones, though not all of them. The data show 55,000 to 90,000 clones, with 65% to 85% seen just once and about 5% held by the top ten. V usage is TRBV7-6 and J usage is TRBJ1-6; 8 bases match TRBD1. This TCR was sampled from a human donor who had a prior SARS-CoV-2 infection. The specimen was CD4+ T cells from PBMCs cultured with HIV peptides, collected before COVID-19 vaccination. Subset in this sample: HIV-1 Nef peptide pool negative control/reference culture. DNA of the CDR3: TGTGCCAGCAGCCTGGACAGGGTTAGTTCACCCCTCCACTTT. Protein product: CASSLDRVSSPLHF.